This T cell receptor (beta chain) was observed in a study of PD-1 blockade in mismatch repair-deficient tumors. Study outcomes and limitations: Tumor-resident clones, often undetectable pretreatment in blood, expanded then contracted after pembrolizumab.

Mismatch repair deficiency was confirmed in all patients, by PCR or immunohistochemistry. The CDR3 is 15 residues long. V gave up 5 bases and J gave up 1 base; unmatched junction bases: 6. The V gene's germline CDR1 is SGHTA and CDR2 FQGNSA. Note on this clone: Its antigen is still unknown.

The repertoire was sequenced with immunoSEQ multiplex PCR; TCRdb's copy has only in-frame clones and lacks some. The profile shows more than 85,000 clones, approximately 80% of them singletons. This chain links TRBV7-2 with TRBJ2-7; TRBD2 aligns across 9 bases. The clonotype comes from an adult with mismatch repair-deficient cancer. Sequencing used peripheral blood, obtained 30 to 36 weeks after starting pembrolizumab. In DNA form, the CDR3 reads TGTGCCAGCAGCGCCCGGACTAGCGTTTCCTACGAGCAGTACTTC. It translates to CASSARTSVSYEQYF.